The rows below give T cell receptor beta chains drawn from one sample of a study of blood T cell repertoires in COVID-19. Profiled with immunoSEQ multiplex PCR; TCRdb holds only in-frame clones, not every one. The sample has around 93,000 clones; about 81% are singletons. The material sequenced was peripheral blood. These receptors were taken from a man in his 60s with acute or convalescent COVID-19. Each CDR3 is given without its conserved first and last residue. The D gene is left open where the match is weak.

CDR3: ASSVGPDRLGTDTQY
V: TRBV9
J: TRBJ2-3
D: TRBD1

CDR3: ASRVGGLDEKLF
V: TRBV5-1
J: TRBJ1-4
D: NA

CDR3: ASSQDEGVYNEQF
V: TRBV4-3
J: TRBJ2-1
D: NA

CDR3: ASSQSRGALRQPQH
V: TRBV4-2
J: TRBJ1-5
D: NA

CDR3: ASSLGQGSAEAF
V: TRBV6-5
J: TRBJ1-1
D: TRBD1

CDR3: ASLGDTEAF
V: TRBV19
J: TRBJ1-1
D: NA

CDR3: ASSPRSTNEQF
V: TRBV7-2
J: TRBJ2-1
D: NA

CDR3: ASSLGRYQPQH
V: TRBV7-6
J: TRBJ1-5
D: NA

CDR3: ASSQVNREDYGYT
V: TRBV4-1
J: TRBJ1-2
D: NA

CDR3: AWRRGNQPQH
V: TRBV30
J: TRBJ1-5
D: NA

CDR3: AAASGTGGGGELF
V: TRBV5-1
J: TRBJ2-2
D: TRBD1

CDR3: ASSQGLSNQPQH
V: TRBV27
J: TRBJ1-5
D: NA

CDR3: ASSQDPAVFNEKLF
V: TRBV4-2
J: TRBJ1-4
D: NA

CDR3: ASSYSGQVGNTEAF
V: TRBV6-5
J: TRBJ1-1
D: TRBD1

CDR3: ASSQVRLAVDEQF
V: TRBV14
J: TRBJ2-1
D: TRBD2

CDR3: ASSETGGSGNTIY
V: TRBV19
J: TRBJ1-3
D: TRBD1

CDR3: ASSVAPTGDEAF
V: TRBV9
J: TRBJ1-1
D: TRBD1

CDR3: ASSRTIQLAIDNNEQF
V: TRBV5-5
J: TRBJ2-1
D: TRBD2

CDR3: ASSPRTGVDRQETQY
V: TRBV7-8
J: TRBJ2-5
D: TRBD1

CDR3: ASSEAEAANYGYT
V: TRBV6-1
J: TRBJ1-2
D: NA

CDR3: ASSRLLAGNEQF
V: TRBV11-1
J: TRBJ2-1
D: TRBD2

CDR3: ASSPDRILSPGLNEKLF
V: TRBV27
J: TRBJ1-4
D: NA

CDR3: ASSAETGAFYEQY
V: TRBV25-1
J: TRBJ2-7
D: TRBD1

CDR3: ASSWGGNTEAF
V: TRBV28
J: TRBJ1-1
D: NA

CDR3: ASGFIAGGREVSPLH
V: TRBV12-5
J: TRBJ1-6
D: NA

CDR3: ASTFPPGLAGWDTQY
V: TRBV7-9
J: TRBJ2-3
D: TRBD2

CDR3: ASSTGGEGTQY
V: TRBV19
J: TRBJ2-3
D: TRBD1

CDR3: ASSSPGQGQDQPQH
V: TRBV19
J: TRBJ1-5
D: TRBD1

CDR3: ASSANRGANTEAF
V: TRBV7-2
J: TRBJ1-1
D: TRBD1

CDR3: ASMGLRSNQPQH
V: TRBV6-5
J: TRBJ1-5
D: NA

CDR3: ASSITTGREQF
V: TRBV7-8
J: TRBJ2-1
D: NA

CDR3: AIRQAEASYNEQF
V: TRBV10-3
J: TRBJ2-1
D: NA

CDR3: ATSDRGRQGAF
V: TRBV24-1
J: TRBJ1-5
D: TRBD1

CDR3: ASRRDGTGGNTGELF
V: TRBV6-4
J: TRBJ2-2
D: TRBD1

CDR3: SASGTGDEKLF
V: TRBV29-1
J: TRBJ1-4
D: TRBD1

CDR3: ASRAGQLNTEAF
V: TRBV6-5
J: TRBJ1-1
D: TRBD1

CDR3: ASSSESRWPSGNNEQF
V: TRBV7-2
J: TRBJ2-1
D: TRBD2

CDR3: ATGTGRGNEKLF
V: TRBV5-1
J: TRBJ1-4
D: TRBD1

CDR3: ASSQDTVADQETQY
V: TRBV3-1/TRBV3-2
J: TRBJ2-5
D: NA

CDR3: ASSQGWLDSTDTQY
V: TRBV4-1
J: TRBJ2-3
D: NA

CDR3: ASIQGRADHEQF
V: TRBV7-2
J: TRBJ2-1
D: TRBD2

CDR3: AIPYHRDTNSGNTIY
V: TRBV10-3
J: TRBJ1-3
D: NA

CDR3: ASSGDREAQETQY
V: TRBV2
J: TRBJ2-5
D: TRBD1

CDR3: ASTGDGPGNTIY
V: TRBV5-7
J: TRBJ1-3
D: NA

CDR3: AWSGQGGASNQPQH
V: TRBV30
J: TRBJ1-5
D: NA

CDR3: ASSRKTSGSSYNEQF
V: TRBV4-1
J: TRBJ2-1
D: TRBD2

CDR3: ASSLNRGPTEAF
V: TRBV6-5
J: TRBJ1-1
D: TRBD1

CDR3: ATSEAGPKETQY
V: TRBV24-1
J: TRBJ2-5
D: NA

CDR3: ASSFSTSKNTQY
V: TRBV7-9
J: TRBJ2-3
D: NA

CDR3: ATSDLGGLNTGELF
V: TRBV24-1
J: TRBJ2-2
D: NA

CDR3: ASSLGGRQQGYT
V: TRBV13
J: TRBJ1-2
D: NA

CDR3: ASRPTGTGSGYT
V: TRBV27
J: TRBJ1-2
D: TRBD1

CDR3: AGARRGGFRPLH
V: TRBV6-5
J: TRBJ1-6
D: NA

CDR3: ASSERGPDTQY
V: TRBV6-5
J: TRBJ2-3
D: TRBD1

CDR3: ASRMPVNTEAF
V: TRBV19
J: TRBJ1-1
D: NA

CDR3: ASSDPSDTQETQY
V: TRBV5-1
J: TRBJ2-5
D: NA

CDR3: ASSFTGLETQY
V: TRBV6-2/TRBV6-3
J: TRBJ2-5
D: NA

CDR3: ASSLVGTPSPLH
V: TRBV5-4
J: TRBJ1-6
D: NA

CDR3: ASSQGTGSYEQY
V: TRBV6-5
J: TRBJ2-7
D: TRBD1